This T cell receptor beta chain stems from a study of T cell responses to AZD1222 COVID-19 vaccine. Study-wide results and caveats: Spike was spanned by vaccine-associated CD4 TCRs, with dominance at 160-218 and 743-854.

Clones were sequenced by immunoSEQ multiplex PCR, and TCRdb holds only the in-frame ones, with some missing. The data contain about 120,000 clones, about 93% of them singletons. This CDR3 is built from 13 residues. The germline V gene has CDR1 SGDLS and CDR2 YYNGEE. Trimming removed 7 bases from V and 3 bases from J; junction bases left unmatched: 3. A note on this clone: Antigen: not known.

The TCR comes from an adult who received the AZD1222 COVID-19 vaccine. The specimen comprised peripheral blood, sampled 28 days after the second AZD1222 dose. The chain has TRBV9 and TRBJ2-2; 7 bases are a match to TRBD2. DNA of the CDR3: TGTGCCAGCGGGAGGGACCACACCGGGGAGCTGTTTTTT. It translates to CASGRDHTGELFF.